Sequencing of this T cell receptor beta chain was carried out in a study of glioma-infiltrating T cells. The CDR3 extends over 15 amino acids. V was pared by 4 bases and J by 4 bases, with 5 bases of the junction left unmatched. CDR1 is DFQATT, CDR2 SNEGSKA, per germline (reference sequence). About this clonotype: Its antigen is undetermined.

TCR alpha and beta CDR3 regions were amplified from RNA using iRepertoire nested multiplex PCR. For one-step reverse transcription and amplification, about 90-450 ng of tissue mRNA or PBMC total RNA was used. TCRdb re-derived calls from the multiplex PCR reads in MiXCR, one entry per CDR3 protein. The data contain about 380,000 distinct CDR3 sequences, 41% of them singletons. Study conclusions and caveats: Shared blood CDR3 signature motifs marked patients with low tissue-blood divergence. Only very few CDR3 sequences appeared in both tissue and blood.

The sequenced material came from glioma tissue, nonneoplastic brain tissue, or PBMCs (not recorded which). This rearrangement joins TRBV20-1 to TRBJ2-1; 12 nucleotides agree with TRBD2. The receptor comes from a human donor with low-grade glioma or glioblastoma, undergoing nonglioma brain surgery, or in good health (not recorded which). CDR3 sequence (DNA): TGCAGTGCTACTAGCGGGAGGGCGGGGTACAATGAGCAGTTCTTC. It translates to CSATSGRAGYNEQFF.